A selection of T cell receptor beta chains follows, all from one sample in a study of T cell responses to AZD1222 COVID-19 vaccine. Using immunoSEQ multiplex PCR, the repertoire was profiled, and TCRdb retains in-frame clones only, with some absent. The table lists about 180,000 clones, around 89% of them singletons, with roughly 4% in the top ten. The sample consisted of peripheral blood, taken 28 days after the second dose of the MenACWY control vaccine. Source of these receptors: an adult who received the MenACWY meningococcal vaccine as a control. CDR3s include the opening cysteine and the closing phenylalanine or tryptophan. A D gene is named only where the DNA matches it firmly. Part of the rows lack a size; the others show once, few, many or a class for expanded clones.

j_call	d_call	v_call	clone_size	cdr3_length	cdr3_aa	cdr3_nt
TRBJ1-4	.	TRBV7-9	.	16	CASSLARGSGHEKLFF	TGTGCCAGCAGCTTAGCGCGAGGGAGCGGGCACGAAAAACTGTTTTTT
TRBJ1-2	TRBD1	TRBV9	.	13	CASSVRQGDGYTF	TGTGCCAGCAGCGTAAGGCAGGGGGATGGCTACACCTTC
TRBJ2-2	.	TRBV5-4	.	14	CASRFAGDPGELFF	TGTGCCAGCAGATTCGCAGGGGACCCCGGGGAGCTGTTTTTT
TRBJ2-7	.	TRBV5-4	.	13	CASSSTGANEQYF	TGTGCCAGCAGTTCAACGGGGGCTAACGAGCAGTACTTC
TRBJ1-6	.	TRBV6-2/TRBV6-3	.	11	CASSQGSPLHF	TGTGCCAGCAGCCAGGGTTCACCCCTCCACTTT
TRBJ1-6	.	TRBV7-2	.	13	CASSWGRDSPLHF	TGTGCCAGCAGTTGGGGCAGAGATTCACCCCTCCACTTT
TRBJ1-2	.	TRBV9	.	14	CASSVEEGPDRPDF	TGTGCCAGCAGCGTAGAAGAGGGGCCTGACAGGCCGGATTTC
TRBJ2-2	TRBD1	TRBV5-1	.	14	CASSYTGGTGELFF	TGCGCCAGCAGTTACACAGGGGGTACCGGGGAGCTGTTTTTT
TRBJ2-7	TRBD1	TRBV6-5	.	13	CASRQTGSYEQYF	TGTGCCAGCAGGCAGACAGGGAGTTACGAGCAGTACTTC
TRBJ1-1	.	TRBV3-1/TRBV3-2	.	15	CASSQESGAGTEAFF	TGTGCCAGCAGCCAAGAATCAGGGGCGGGAACTGAAGCTTTCTTT
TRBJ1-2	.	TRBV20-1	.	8	CSARDSFF	TGCAGTGCTAGGGACAGCTTCTTC
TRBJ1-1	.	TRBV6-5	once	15	CASSSPETGNTEAFF	TGTGCCAGCAGTTCCCCCGAGACGGGGAACACTGAAGCTTTCTTT
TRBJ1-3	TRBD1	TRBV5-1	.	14	CASRGQGSGNTIYF	TGCGCCAGCCGGGGACAGGGATCTGGAAACACCATATATTTT
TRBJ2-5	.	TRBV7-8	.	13	CASSLQDQETQYF	TGTGCCAGCAGCCTGCAGGATCAAGAGACCCAGTACTTC
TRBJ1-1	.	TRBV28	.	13	CASTWGRPTEAFF	TGTGCCAGCACCTGGGGGCGCCCCACTGAAGCTTTCTTT
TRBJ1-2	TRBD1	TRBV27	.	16	CASSLQGAMGSYGYTF	TGTGCCAGCAGTCTACAGGGGGCCATGGGGTCATATGGCTACACCTTC
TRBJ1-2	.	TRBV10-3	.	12	CATTGQREGYTF	TGTGCCACTACCGGACAAAGGGAAGGCTACACCTTC
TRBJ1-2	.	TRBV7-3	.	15	CASSLGQPTNYGYTF	TGTGCCAGCAGCCTGGGACAACCGACTAACTATGGCTACACCTTC
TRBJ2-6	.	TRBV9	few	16	CASSAGRASGANVLTF	TGTGCCAGCAGCGCGGGACGAGCCTCTGGGGCCAACGTCCTGACTTTC
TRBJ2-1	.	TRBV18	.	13	CASSDGRGDEQFF	TGTGCCAGCTCAGACGGAAGGGGAGATGAGCAGTTCTTC
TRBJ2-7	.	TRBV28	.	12	CASSFRMIEQYF	TGTGCCAGCAGTTTCAGAATGATCGAGCAGTACTTC
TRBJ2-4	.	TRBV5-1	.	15	CASRPVGGLGNIQYF	TGCGCCAGCAGGCCCGTCGGGGGGCTGGGAAACATTCAGTACTTC
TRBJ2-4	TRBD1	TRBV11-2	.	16	CASSFLTGSPKNIQYF	TGTGCCAGCAGTTTCCTGACAGGGAGCCCCAAAAACATTCAGTACTTC
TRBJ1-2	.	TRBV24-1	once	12	CATSSVFYGYTF	TGTGCCACCAGCTCCGTCTTCTATGGCTACACCTTC
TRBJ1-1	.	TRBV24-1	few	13	CATSDRVNAEAFF	TGTGCCACCAGTGACAGGGTGAATGCTGAAGCTTTCTTT